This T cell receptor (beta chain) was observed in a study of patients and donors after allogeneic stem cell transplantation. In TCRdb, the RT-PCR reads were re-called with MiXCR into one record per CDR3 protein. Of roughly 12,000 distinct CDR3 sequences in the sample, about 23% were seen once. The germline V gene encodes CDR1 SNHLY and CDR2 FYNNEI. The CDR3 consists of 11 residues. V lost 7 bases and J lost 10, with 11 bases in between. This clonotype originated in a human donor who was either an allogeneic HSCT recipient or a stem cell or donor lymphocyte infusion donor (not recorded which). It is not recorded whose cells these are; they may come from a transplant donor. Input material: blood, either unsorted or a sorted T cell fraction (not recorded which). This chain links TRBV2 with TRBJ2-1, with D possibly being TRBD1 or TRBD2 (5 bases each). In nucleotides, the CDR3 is TGTGCCAGCAAGGAGGCAGGGGAGCAGTTCTTC. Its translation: CASKEAGEQFF. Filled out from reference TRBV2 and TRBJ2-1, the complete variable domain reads EPEVTQTPSHQVTQMGQEVILRCVPISNHLYFYWYRQILGQKVEFLVSFYNNEISEKSEIFDDQFSVERPDGSNFTLKIRSTKLEDSAMYFCASKEAGEQFFGPGTRLTVL.